This is a list of T cell receptor beta chains from one sample in a study of shared clonotypes between healthy human individuals. Sequencing used immunoSEQ multiplex PCR; TCRdb keeps in-frame clones, though not all of them. This sample carries roughly 1,000,000 clones, around 78% of them seen once, and the ten largest clones take more than 0.5%. The sequencing sample was made of memory CD4+ T cells from PBMCs. These receptors originate from a man aged 18 to 30 in good health. Some clones in this sample may be carry-over from other donors' samples. Both conserved end residues are trimmed from each CDR3.

j_gene | v_gene | CDR3aa
TRBJ2-2 | TRBV7-2 | ASSLRSGRAGGELF
TRBJ1-1 | TRBV5-1 | ASSLEGGQYKNTEAF
TRBJ2-2 | TRBV12-5 | ASGIKVGAGELF
TRBJ2-7 | TRBV18 | ASSPVIQGTASYEQY
TRBJ2-3 | TRBV4-3 | ASSQGLTPGGILDTQY
TRBJ1-1 | TRBV5-1 | ASSRPSPEAF
TRBJ2-3 | TRBV29-1 | SVTQLNADTQY
TRBJ2-7 | TRBV10-3 | AISESNEQY
TRBJ2-3 | TRBV7-2 | ASSARVAGVTDTQY
TRBJ1-2 | TRBV28 | ASSLNPGSGYT
TRBJ1-5 | TRBV7-3 | ASSPGRDQPQH
TRBJ2-7 | TRBV5-1 | ASSFVYGGLYEQY
TRBJ1-3 | TRBV9 | ASSVGQTSGNTIY
TRBJ2-5 | TRBV11-1 | ASSRGGPQETQY
TRBJ2-3 | TRBV29-1 | SVVKGAQDTQY
TRBJ2-3 | TRBV5-4 | ASSSQVGSTDTQY
TRBJ2-7 | TRBV7-8 | ASSLRMSSYEQY
TRBJ2-7 | TRBV7-2 | ASSFDRGSYEQY
TRBJ1-5 | TRBV21-1 | AAGVYQPQH
TRBJ1-1 | TRBV5-8 | ASSRHTGDGRTEAF
TRBJ2-7 | TRBV11-1 | ASYPAEDYPYEQY
TRBJ2-1 | TRBV11-2 | ASGSSGTVGDNEQF
TRBJ1-2 | TRBV5-6 | ASSFLQGYGHT
TRBJ2-7 | TRBV7-8 | ASSLGSGNYEQY
TRBJ2-3 | TRBV28 | ASSLKVPDTQY
TRBJ1-5 | TRBV5-3 | ARSLVRGQHRYQPQH
TRBJ1-2 | TRBV9 | ASSVRATGLYT
TRBJ1-3 | TRBV6-6 | ASRDREGGNTIY
TRBJ1-1 | TRBV10-3 | AINKGQGSTEAF
TRBJ1-5 | TRBV27 | ASSLARRNQPQH
TRBJ1-5 | TRBV27 | ASSSRPTSNQPQH
TRBJ2-3 | TRBV5-1 | ASSYGQGAYSSTDTQY
TRBJ1-2 | TRBV7-2 | ASSLARTGGYT
TRBJ2-7 | TRBV27 | ASSTLGSGVSYEQY
TRBJ1-1 | TRBV29-1 | SVEGGGRGTEAF
TRBJ2-6 | TRBV18 | ASQPGQGLRGANVLT
TRBJ2-1 | TRBV5-4 | ASSPPGRRNNEQF
TRBJ2-7 | TRBV5-4 | ASSSASGSYEQY
TRBJ1-5 | TRBV4-1 | ASSQSSWQPQH
TRBJ2-7 | TRBV27 | ASSRDTVYEQY
TRBJ2-7 | TRBV5-1 | ASSPGLVLYKQY
TRBJ2-3 | TRBV6-1 | ASREQWAPSHTQY